A selection of T cell receptor beta chains follows, all from one sample in a study of T cell responses to AZD1222 COVID-19 vaccine. Sequencing was performed with immunoSEQ multiplex PCR; in TCRdb, only in-frame clones are kept and a portion is missing. Here the sample spans roughly 120,000 clones, around 85% being singletons. The sample in question was peripheral blood, obtained on day 0 of AZD1222 vaccination. These receptors were taken from an adult in good health. Both conserved end residues are part of each CDR3. D genes are given only for firm matches. Rows may omit the clone size; those that give it use once, few, many or a size class.

CASSLVTGSTDTQYF	TGTGCCAGCAGCTTAGTAACGGGGAGCACAGATACGCAGTATTTT	-	-	TRBV7-8	TRBJ2-3
CASSVADGGLGSYNSPLHF	TGTGCCAGCAGCGTAGCTGATGGGGGCCTCGGGTCCTATAATTCACCCCTCCACTTT	-	-	TRBV9	TRBJ1-6
CSVETPFTSGTNTGELFF	TGCAGCGTTGAAACACCCTTCACTAGCGGAACGAACACCGGGGAGCTGTTTTTT	TRBD2	-	TRBV29-1	TRBJ2-2
CASSVEEGGGYTF	TGTGCCAGCAGCGTAGAAGAAGGGGGTGGCTACACCTTC	-	-	TRBV9	TRBJ1-2
CASSKSSPGGGTDTQYF	TGTGCCAGCAGCAAATCCTCTCCAGGGGGAGGCACAGATACGCAGTATTTT	-	-	TRBV21-1	TRBJ2-3
CASSSLGGDNSPLHF	TGTGCCAGCAGCTCCCTCGGGGGCGACAATTCACCCCTCCACTTT	-	-	TRBV7-8	TRBJ1-6
CASSLAGHYEQYF	TGTGCCAGCAGCCTAGCGGGTCACTACGAGCAGTACTTC	TRBD2	-	TRBV7-2	TRBJ2-7
CATGRHTEAFF	TGTGCCACTGGTCGTCACACTGAAGCTTTCTTT	-	-	TRBV25-1	TRBJ1-1
CASSHIPGELFF	TGTGCCAGCAGCCATATCCCCGGGGAGCTGTTTTTT	-	-	TRBV3-1/TRBV3-2	TRBJ2-2
CASSQDQAGVSTEAFF	TGTGCCAGCAGCCAAGATCAGGCAGGCGTCAGCACTGAAGCTTTCTTT	-	few	TRBV4-2	TRBJ1-1
CASSRYVTDAYEQYF	TGTGCCAGCTCACGTTACGTTACAGATGCCTACGAGCAGTACTTC	-	-	TRBV18	TRBJ2-7
CASSSHGDSHSGANVLTF	TGTGCCAGCAGCTCGCATGGGGACAGTCACTCTGGGGCCAACGTCCTGACTTTC	TRBD1	-	TRBV5-8	TRBJ2-6
CASSLAGSKGEQYF	TGTGCCAGCAGCTTAGCGGGCAGCAAGGGCGAGCAGTACTTC	-	-	TRBV7-8	TRBJ2-7
CASSLGGGNSYEQYF	TGTGCCAGCAGCTTAGGAGGGGGAAACTCCTACGAGCAGTACTTC	-	-	TRBV7-6	TRBJ2-7
CASSQIPGQGNSPLHF	TGCGCCAGCAGCCAGATCCCGGGACAGGGAAATTCACCCCTCCACTTT	TRBD1	-	TRBV5-1	TRBJ1-6
CASSPTGTGGVETQYF	TGCGCCAGCAGCCCAACCGGGACAGGGGGCGTAGAGACCCAGTACTTC	TRBD1	-	TRBV5-1	TRBJ2-5
CASSLGPGTDTYEQYF	TGTGCCAGCAGCTTGGGACCCGGGACGGACACCTACGAGCAGTACTTC	-	-	TRBV5-5	TRBJ2-7
CASSSLHLGTGELFF	TGTGCCAGCAGCTCACTCCACTTGGGCACCGGGGAGCTGTTTTTT	-	-	TRBV7-9	TRBJ2-2
CASSPPGQYSPLHF	TGTGCCAGCAGCCCGCCGGGACAGTATTCACCCCTCCACTTT	TRBD1	-	TRBV7-9	TRBJ1-6
CATNQGRTIGYTF	TGTGCCACCAACCAGGGGAGGACGATTGGCTACACCTTC	-	-	TRBV5-6	TRBJ1-2
CASSIITGVETQYF	TGTGCCAGTAGTATAATAACAGGGGTCGAGACCCAGTACTTC	TRBD1	-	TRBV19	TRBJ2-5
CASSLTKDRVNEQYF	TGTGCCAGCTCACTGACGAAGGACAGGGTCAACGAGCAGTACTTC	TRBD1	-	TRBV18	TRBJ2-7
CASSQLGLAGGEYEQYF	TGTGCCAGCAGCCAGCTCGGACTAGCGGGAGGGGAGTACGAGCAGTACTTC	TRBD2	-	TRBV14	TRBJ2-7
CASSFTGTGWTYEQYF	TGTGCCAGTAGTTTCACCGGGACAGGGTGGACCTACGAGCAGTACTTC	TRBD1	-	TRBV19	TRBJ2-7
CATSGGSQETQYF	TGTGCCACCAGTGGGGGGAGCCAAGAGACCCAGTACTTC	-	-	TRBV24-1	TRBJ2-5
CASSAQGLLKLFF	TGTGCCAGCAGTGCCCAGGGCTTATTAAAACTGTTTTTT	-	once	TRBV25-1	TRBJ1-4
CAWADRSSYNSPLHF	TGTGCCTGGGCAGACAGAAGCTCCTATAATTCACCCCTCCACTTT	-	once	TRBV30	TRBJ1-6
CASSWTGRTGELFF	TGTGCCAGCAGTTGGACAGGGAGAACCGGGGAGCTGTTTTTT	TRBD1	-	TRBV6-2/TRBV6-3	TRBJ2-2
CASSSSSEEYNEQFF	TGTGCCAGCAGCTCATCATCGGAGGAATACAATGAGCAGTTCTTC	-	-	TRBV5-5	TRBJ2-1
CASSDEARYLNTEAFF	TGTGCCAGCAGTGACGAGGCCAGATACTTGAACACTGAAGCTTTCTTT	-	-	TRBV6-1	TRBJ1-1
CASSNRPDFSGNTIYF	TGTGCCAGCAGCAACCGCCCCGATTTCTCTGGAAACACCATATATTTT	-	-	TRBV11-3	TRBJ1-3
CASSQEIHYGYTF	TGTGCCAGCAGCCAAGAAATCCACTATGGCTACACCTTC	-	-	TRBV3-1/TRBV3-2	TRBJ1-2
CASKARESGNTIYF	TGCGCCAGCAAGGCCAGGGAATCTGGAAACACCATATATTTT	-	-	TRBV5-1	TRBJ1-3